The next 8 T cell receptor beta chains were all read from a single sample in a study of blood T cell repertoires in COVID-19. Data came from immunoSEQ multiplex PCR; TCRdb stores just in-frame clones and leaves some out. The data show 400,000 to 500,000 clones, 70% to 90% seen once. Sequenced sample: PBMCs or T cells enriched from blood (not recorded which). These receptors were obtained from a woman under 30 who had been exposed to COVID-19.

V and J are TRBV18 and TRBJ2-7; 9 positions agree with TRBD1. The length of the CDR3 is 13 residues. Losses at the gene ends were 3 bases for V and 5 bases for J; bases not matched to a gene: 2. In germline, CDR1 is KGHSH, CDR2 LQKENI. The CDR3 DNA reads TGTGCCAGCTCACCTTGGGACAGGGACGAGCAGTACTTC. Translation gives CASSPWDRDEQYF.

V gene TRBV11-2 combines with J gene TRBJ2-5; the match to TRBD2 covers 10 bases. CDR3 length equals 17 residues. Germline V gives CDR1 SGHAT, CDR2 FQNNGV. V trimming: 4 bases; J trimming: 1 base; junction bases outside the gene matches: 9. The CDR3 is CASSSRVASGGQETQYF. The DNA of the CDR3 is TGTGCCAGCAGCTCGAGGGTCGCTAGCGGGGGCCAAGAGACCCAGTACTTC.

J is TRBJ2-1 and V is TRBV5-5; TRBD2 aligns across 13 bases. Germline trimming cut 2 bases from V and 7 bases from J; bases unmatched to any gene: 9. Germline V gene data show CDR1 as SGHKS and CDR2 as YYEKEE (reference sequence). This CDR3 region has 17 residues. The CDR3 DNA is TGTGCCAGCAGCTTAGAACTAGCGGGAGGGCCTAGGAATGAGCAGTTCTTC. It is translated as CASSLELAGGPRNEQFF.

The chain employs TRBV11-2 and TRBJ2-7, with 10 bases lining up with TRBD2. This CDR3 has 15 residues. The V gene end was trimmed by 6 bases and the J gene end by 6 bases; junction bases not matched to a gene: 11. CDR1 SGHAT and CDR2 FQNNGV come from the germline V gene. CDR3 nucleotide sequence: TGTGCCAGCAGTCAGGGAGCGGGAGGGCCGATCGAGCAGTACTTC. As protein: CASSQGAGGPIEQYF.

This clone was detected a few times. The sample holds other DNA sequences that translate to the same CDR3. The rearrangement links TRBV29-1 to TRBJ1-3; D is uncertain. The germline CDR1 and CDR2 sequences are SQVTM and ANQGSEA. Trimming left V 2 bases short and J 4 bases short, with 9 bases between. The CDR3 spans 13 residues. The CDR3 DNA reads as TGCAGCGTTGAACGGGGTACCGGAAACACCATATATTTT. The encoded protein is CSVERGTGNTIYF.

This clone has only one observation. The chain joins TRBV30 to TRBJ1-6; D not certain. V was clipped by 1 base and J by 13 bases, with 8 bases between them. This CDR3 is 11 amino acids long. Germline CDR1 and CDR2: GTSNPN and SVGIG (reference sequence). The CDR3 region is CAWSDFGPLHF. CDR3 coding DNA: TGTGCCTGGAGTGACTTTGGTCCCCTCCACTTT. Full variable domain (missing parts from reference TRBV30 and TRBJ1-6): SQTIHQWPATLVQPVGSPLSLECTVEGTSNPNLYWYRQAAGRGLQLLFYSVGIGQISSEVPQNLSASRPQDRQFILSSKKLLLSDSGFYLCAWSDFGPLHFGNGTRLTVT.

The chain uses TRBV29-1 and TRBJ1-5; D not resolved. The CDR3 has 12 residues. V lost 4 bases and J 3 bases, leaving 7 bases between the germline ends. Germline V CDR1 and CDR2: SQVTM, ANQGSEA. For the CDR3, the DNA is TGCAGCGTTGCCGGGTCCAATCAGCCCCAGCATTTT. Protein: CSVAGSNQPQHF.

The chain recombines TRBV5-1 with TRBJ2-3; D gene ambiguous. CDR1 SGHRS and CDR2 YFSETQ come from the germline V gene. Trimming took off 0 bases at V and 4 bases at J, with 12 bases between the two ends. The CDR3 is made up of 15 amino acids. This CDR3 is CASSLARILADTQYF. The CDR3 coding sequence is TGCGCCAGCAGCTTGGCCAGGATCCTGGCAGATACGCAGTATTTT.